These T cell receptor beta chains were read from a single sample in a study of T cells and Merkel cell carcinoma outcomes. Measured with immunoSEQ multiplex PCR; TCRdb has only the in-frame clones, and not every one. The repertoire has 15,000 or so clones, about 89% of them found once; the top ten carry approximately 8%. The sample was tumor tissue from Merkel cell carcinoma. The receptors derive from a human donor with Merkel cell carcinoma. The CDR3 runs from the conserved cysteine through the conserved F or W. D genes are given only for firm matches. Some rows mark clone size as missing; the rest say once, few, many or name a class of expanded clone.

CDR3 DNA,CDR3 protein,clone size,D gene,J gene,V gene
TGTGCCAGCAGCCTGGGGGGGGCGCCGGAAAAACTGTTTTTT,CASSLGGAPEKLFF,NA,NA,TRBJ1-4,TRBV6-1
TGTGCCAGCAGCTTCAGTTGGGCTAGCGGGAGGGTAGGAAATGAGCAGTTCTTC,CASSFSWASGRVGNEQFF,NA,TRBD2,TRBJ2-1,TRBV7-9
TGCGCCAGCAGCTTGGAGGCTATGATAGATACGCAGTATTTT,CASSLEAMIDTQYF,NA,NA,TRBJ2-3,TRBV5-1
TGCGCCAGCAGCAAAATAGCGGGCGAGACCCAGTACTTC,CASSKIAGETQYF,NA,TRBD2,TRBJ2-5,TRBV4-1
TGTGCCAGCAGCTTGTTGGGGGGTGATACGCAGTATTTT,CASSLLGGDTQYF,NA,NA,TRBJ2-3,TRBV7-9
TGTGCCAGCAGTGTAAGACACATCGGCGAGCAGTACTTC,CASSVRHIGEQYF,NA,NA,TRBJ2-7,TRBV6-1
TGTGCCAGCAGCTTAAGCCTCGGCCAACGGGCTTTCTTT,CASSLSLGQRAFF,NA,NA,TRBJ1-1,TRBV5-8
TGTGCCAGCAGCCAAGATCACGGGGACAGCTCTGGGGCCAACGTCCTGACTTTC,CASSQDHGDSSGANVLTF,NA,TRBD1,TRBJ2-6,TRBV4-2
TGTGCCAGTAGTATGAGGGCAACTAATGAAAAACTGTTTTTT,CASSMRATNEKLFF,NA,NA,TRBJ1-4,TRBV19
TGTGCCACCAGCCCCCTAGCGGGGGCGCAGTTCTTC,CATSPLAGAQFF,NA,TRBD2,TRBJ2-1,TRBV15
TGTGCCAGCAGTACCCGGGGACAGGGTGGGGGCTATGGCTACACCTTC,CASSTRGQGGGYGYTF,NA,TRBD1,TRBJ1-2,TRBV2
TGTGCCAGCAGCTTCTGGACAGGGAGGGACTATGGCTACACCTTC,CASSFWTGRDYGYTF,NA,TRBD1,TRBJ1-2,TRBV5-6
TGTGCCAGCAGCGTAACGGGACAGGGGGCATACAATGAGCAGTTCTTC,CASSVTGQGAYNEQFF,once,TRBD1,TRBJ2-1,TRBV9
TGTGCCAGCAGTTACTTCCCGGGGTCCCACGAGCAGTACTTC,CASSYFPGSHEQYF,NA,NA,TRBJ2-7,TRBV6-5
TGTGCCAGCAGTTTATCGGGTGGCAGGTCTGGAAACACCATATATTTT,CASSLSGGRSGNTIYF,few,NA,TRBJ1-3,TRBV27
TGTGCCTGCTCTAGGGAGGGGGCTATGCAGTACTTC,CACSREGAMQYF,NA,NA,TRBJ2-7,TRBV30
TGTGCCTGGAGCCGGCGGGGGTCGAACACCGGGGAGCTGTTTTTT,CAWSRRGSNTGELFF,NA,TRBD2,TRBJ2-2,TRBV30
TGTGCCAGCAGTTTAGACAGGGGTTACGAGCAGTACTTC,CASSLDRGYEQYF,NA,TRBD1,TRBJ2-7,TRBV2
TGTGCCAGCAGCGTAGGGTTGGGGGAAAACATTCAGTACTTC,CASSVGLGENIQYF,NA,NA,TRBJ2-4,TRBV9
TGTGCCAGCAGCGGGGGCCCTCGAGTAGAGACCCAGTACTTC,CASSGGPRVETQYF,NA,NA,TRBJ2-5,TRBV9
TGCAGTGCTAGTAACTATGGCTACACCTTC,CSASNYGYTF,NA,NA,TRBJ1-2,TRBV20-1
TGTGCCACCAGCACGGGACTAGCGGGAGGGGGTGAGCAGTTCTTC,CATSTGLAGGGEQFF,NA,TRBD2,TRBJ2-1,TRBV15
TGTGCCAGCAGCTTAGGAACGAGCCTGAAGGTGACCCAGTACTTC,CASSLGTSLKVTQYF,NA,NA,TRBJ2-5,TRBV7-6
TGTGCCAGCAGCCAGAAGGATTCACCCCTCCACTTT,CASSQKDSPLHF,NA,NA,TRBJ1-6,TRBV14
TGTGCCAGCAGTATCGTGGGAAACATTCAGTACTTC,CASSIVGNIQYF,NA,NA,TRBJ2-4,TRBV2
TGTGCCAGCAGGGGGGGTTGGTTTGATACGCAGTATTTT,CASRGGWFDTQYF,NA,NA,TRBJ2-3,TRBV2
TGCGCCAGCAGCTTCCGGGACCCTCGTACCTACAATGAGCAGTTCTTC,CASSFRDPRTYNEQFF,NA,NA,TRBJ2-1,TRBV5-1
TGCGCCAGCAGCTTGGTAGCGTCTAGCACAGATACGCAGTATTTT,CASSLVASSTDTQYF,once,NA,TRBJ2-3,TRBV5-1
TGCGCCAGCAGCTTCGGAAGGGGTGAGCAGTTCTTC,CASSFGRGEQFF,once,NA,TRBJ2-1,TRBV5-1
TGCGCCAGCAGGGATCTCGGCCGTTACTATGGCTACACCTTC,CASRDLGRYYGYTF,NA,NA,TRBJ1-2,TRBV10-2
TGTGCCAGCAGCCCCAGGGGAAAGGGGGATGGCTACACCTTC,CASSPRGKGDGYTF,NA,NA,TRBJ1-2,TRBV4-2
TGTGCCAGCAGTTCCCAGGACTTAGGTACGCAGTATTTT,CASSSQDLGTQYF,NA,NA,TRBJ2-3,TRBV2
TGCAGCGTTTCCAGGGATTCCGACACCGGGGAGCTGTTTTTT,CSVSRDSDTGELFF,NA,NA,TRBJ2-2,TRBV29-1
TGCGCCAGCAGCTTATTGGACACAAGAACCGCTGAAGCTTTCTTT,CASSLLDTRTAEAFF,NA,NA,TRBJ1-1,TRBV5-1
TGCGCCAGCAGCCTATCGACTAGCGCAGATACGCAGTATTTT,CASSLSTSADTQYF,NA,TRBD2,TRBJ2-3,TRBV5-1
TGTGCCAGCAGCTTAAGGAAGAACACTGAAGCTTTCTTT,CASSLRKNTEAFF,NA,NA,TRBJ1-1,TRBV7-9
TGCGTCAGCAGCTTGTTCTCGGCGTCGCTAGCCAAAAACATTCAGTACTTC,CVSSLFSASLAKNIQYF,NA,NA,TRBJ2-4,TRBV5-1
TGTGCCAGCTCACCGGGACAGGGCTTCATCGGGTTGAACTATGGCTACACCTTC,CASSPGQGFIGLNYGYTF,NA,TRBD1,TRBJ1-2,TRBV9
TGTGCCAGCAGCCCTGACACCCTTCAGCCCCAGCATTTT,CASSPDTLQPQHF,NA,NA,TRBJ1-5,TRBV6-5
TGCGCCAGCAGCCACGACCAGGAATTCTATGGCTACACCTTC,CASSHDQEFYGYTF,NA,NA,TRBJ1-2,TRBV5-1
TGTGCCATCAGTGACTATGGGAACACTGAAGCTTTCTTT,CAISDYGNTEAFF,NA,NA,TRBJ1-1,TRBV10-3
TGTGCCAGCAGTAGACAGGGCCGCACTGAAGCTTTCTTT,CASSRQGRTEAFF,once,TRBD1,TRBJ1-1,TRBV6-6
TGTGCCAGCAGCATGCGGGGTTCCTACAATGAGCAGTTCTTC,CASSMRGSYNEQFF,NA,NA,TRBJ2-1,TRBV21-1
TGTGCCAGTAGTATCCGGGAGACCCAGTACTTC,CASSIRETQYF,few,NA,TRBJ2-5,TRBV19
TGTGCCAGCAGCTTACTAGCGGGGGTTCAAGAGACCCAGTACTTC,CASSLLAGVQETQYF,NA,TRBD2,TRBJ2-5,TRBV11-2
TGTGCCAGCAGCCCCGGGGTTGAGCAGTTCTTC,CASSPGVEQFF,NA,NA,TRBJ2-1,TRBV5-4
TGTGCCAGCAGGTCGACGGTGAACACTGAAGCTTGCTTT,CASRSTVNTEACF,NA,NA,TRBJ1-1,TRBV2
TGTGCCAGCAGTTATAGGGACGACACTGAAGCTTTCTTT,CASSYRDDTEAFF,few,NA,TRBJ1-1,TRBV6-5
TGTGCCAGCAGCTTAGGACGGTCCTACGAGCAGTACTTC,CASSLGRSYEQYF,once,NA,TRBJ2-7,TRBV7-2
TGTGCCAGCAGCCAGGGACAGAAGTTGTACACTGAAGCTTTCTTT,CASSQGQKLYTEAFF,NA,TRBD1,TRBJ1-1,TRBV5-4
TGTGCCAGCAGCCCTAGCGGGAGCGACACCGGGGAGCTGTTTTTT,CASSPSGSDTGELFF,NA,TRBD2,TRBJ2-2,TRBV13